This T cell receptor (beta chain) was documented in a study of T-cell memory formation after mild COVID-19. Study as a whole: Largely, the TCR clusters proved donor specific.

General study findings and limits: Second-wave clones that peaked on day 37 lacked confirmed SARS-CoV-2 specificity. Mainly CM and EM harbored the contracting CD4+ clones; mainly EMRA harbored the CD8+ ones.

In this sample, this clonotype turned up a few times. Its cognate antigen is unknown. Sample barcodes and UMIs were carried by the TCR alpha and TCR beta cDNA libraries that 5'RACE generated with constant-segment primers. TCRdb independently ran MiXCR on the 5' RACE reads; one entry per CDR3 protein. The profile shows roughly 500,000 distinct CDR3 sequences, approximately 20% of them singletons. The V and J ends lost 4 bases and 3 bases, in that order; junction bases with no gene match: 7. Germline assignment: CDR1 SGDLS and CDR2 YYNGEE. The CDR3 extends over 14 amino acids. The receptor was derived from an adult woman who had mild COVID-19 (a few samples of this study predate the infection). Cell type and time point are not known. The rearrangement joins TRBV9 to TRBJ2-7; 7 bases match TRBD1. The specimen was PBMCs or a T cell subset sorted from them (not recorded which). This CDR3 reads CASSPHRDSYEQYF. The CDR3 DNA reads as TGTGCCAGCAGCCCTCACCGGGACAGCTACGAGCAGTACTTC.